This TCR beta chain was identified during a study of cytomegalovirus exposure and HLA in healthy donors. The study's findings and limits: The CMV antigen specificity of a few CMV-associated chains was confirmed through in vitro analysis.

Amplification used 60 Vbeta primers and 13 Jbeta primers. Only in-frame clones appear in the TCRdb table, and some are missing; sequencing was by immunoSEQ multiplex PCR. The sample holds some 170,000 clones, roughly 80% seen once. As regards this clone: Antigen unknown.

The germline CDR1 and CDR2 sequences are MGHRA and YSYEKL. The CDR3 loop spans 16 amino acids. Trimming took 1 base from V and 4 from J; bases not matched to a gene: 9. The V gene is TRBV4-1, the J gene TRBJ2-7; 8 nucleotides agree with TRBD1. The source of this sequence is a young man in good health and CMV-seropositive. The source material was PBMCs. CDR3 DNA: TGCGCCAGCAGCCAAGGCGAGGACAGGGAGCAATACGAGCAGTACTTC. It is translated as CASSQGEDREQYEQYF.